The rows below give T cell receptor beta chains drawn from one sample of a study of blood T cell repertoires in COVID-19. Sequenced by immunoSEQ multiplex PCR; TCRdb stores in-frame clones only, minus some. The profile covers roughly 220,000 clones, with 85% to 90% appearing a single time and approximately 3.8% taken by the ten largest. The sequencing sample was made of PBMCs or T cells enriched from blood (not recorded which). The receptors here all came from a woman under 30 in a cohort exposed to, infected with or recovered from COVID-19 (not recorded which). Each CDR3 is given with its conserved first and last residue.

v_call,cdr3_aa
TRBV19,CASSGLAGGTGELFF
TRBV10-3,CAISEASGSTNEQFF
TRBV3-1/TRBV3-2,CASSPGEHTEAFF
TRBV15,CATSRGGPGEKLFF
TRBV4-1,CASSQEQINQPQHF
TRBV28,CASSPPGLRVEYYGYTF
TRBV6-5,CASSYFDSDGTEAFF
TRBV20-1,CSASIARAASKNIQYF
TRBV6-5,CASTHLRDTEAFF
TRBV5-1,CASTSTSGRDYEQYF
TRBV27,CASSSNREPGNTIYF
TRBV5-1,CASSLGQGHTEAFF
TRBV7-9,CASSFFGTGSYEQYF
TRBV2,CASSGGWTGTEAFF
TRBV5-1,CASSLDYLPLHF
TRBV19,CASSRDREAYGYTF
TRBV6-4,CARRDRVNSPLHF
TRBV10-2,CASSHTRESSSNQPQHF